Listed here are 4 T cell receptor beta chains from one sample, sequenced in a study of cytomegalovirus exposure and HLA in healthy donors. PCR primers comprised 60 Vbeta and 13 Jbeta primers. TCRdb keeps only in-frame clones here, not all; method: immunoSEQ multiplex PCR. The sample carries 150,000 to 180,000 clones, over 65% recorded once. Sequencing was carried out using PBMCs. The receptors were gathered from a man younger than 45 in good health and CMV-seronegative.

This chain uses TRBV4-2 with TRBJ2-5, with 9 bases aligning to TRBD2. With V trimmed by 0 bases and J by 2 bases, 10 bases remained unmatched. This CDR3 has 18 residues. CDR1 and CDR2 (germline): LGHNA, YNFKEQ. The CDR3 coding sequence is TGTGCCAGCAGCCAAGATCCATGGCTAGCGGGGCGGCAAGAGACCCAGTACTTC. Amino acid sequence: CASSQDPWLAGRQETQYF.

This chain uses TRBV25-1 with TRBJ2-3; TRBD1 agrees at 9 bases. Trimming cost V 3 bases and J 2 bases; bases outside gene matches: 9. Germline V lookup: CDR1 MGHDK, CDR2 SYGVNS. CDR3 length: 17 amino acids. The CDR3 region has the DNA TGTGCCAGCAGTGATCCACGGACAGGGGAGGACACAGATACGCAGTATTTT. This codes for CASSDPRTGEDTDTQYF.

In regard to this clone: Compared with germline, one end of the junction differs, possibly owing to a read error. The chain links TRBV7-2 to TRBJ1-2; D is perhaps TRBD1 (5 bases). This CDR3 is 16 amino acids long. Germline CDR1 reads SGHTA; CDR2 reads FQGNSA. CDR3 sequence reads: CASSSSVQGRNYGYPF. Written as DNA, the CDR3 is TGTGCCAGCAGCTCTAGCGTCCAGGGTAGGAACTATGGCTACCCCTTC.

The rearrangement joins TRBV2 to TRBJ2-2; maybe TRBD1 (6 bases). The CDR3 is made up of 14 amino acids. Germline V gene lookup returns CDR1 SNHLY and CDR2 FYNNEI. V was clipped by 4 bases and J by 3 bases, with 9 bases between them. The CDR3 protein is CASSGRGYTGELFF. The CDR3 nucleotides read TGTGCCAGCAGTGGCAGGGGCTACACCGGGGAGCTGTTTTTT.